Listed here is a single T cell receptor beta chain. Sequencing used immunoSEQ multiplex PCR; TCRdb keeps in-frame clones, though not all of them. There are around 2.5 million clones in the sample; 80% to 95% occur only once, and about 0.38% lies in the top ten. Adults of Caucasian background living in Nashville, Tennessee made up all donors. The CDR3 length is 14 residues. V was pared by 7 bases and J by 1 base, with 13 bases between. The germline V gene encodes CDR1 MNHNS and CDR2 SASEGT. This sample stems from a study of shared clonotypes between healthy human individuals. Across the whole study: Researchers drew samples from a couple of women and three men aged 18 to 49.

Sequencing was done on a sample of naive CD4+ T cells from PBMCs. Subset here: CD45RA+ positively selected. This sequence originates from a man aged 18-30 years in good health. Some clones in this sample may be carry-over from other donors' samples. The gene calls are TRBV6-1 and TRBJ1-1; no firm D call. The CDR3 is CASIKTLGNTEAFF. Written as DNA, the CDR3 is TGTGCCAGCATTAAGACCCTAGGGAACACTGAAGCTTTCTTT.